This TCR beta chain was captured by sequencing in a study of blood T cell repertoires in COVID-19. Study details: There were acute and convalescent COVID-19 samples, and they came from the United States, Italy and Spain. T cells, B-cell-depleted T cells, or PBMCs supplied cDNA or gDNA.

The authors' processing: Reference gene primers were amplified, and this amplification served to estimate nucleated cell counts. Sequenced by immunoSEQ multiplex PCR; TCRdb stores in-frame clones only, minus some. The V and J calls and clone size come from that table; D and trimming were worked out from the DNA. The data contain some 490,000 clones, 80% to 90% of them singletons. The CDR3 sequence is 12 residues long. The ends were cut back, 4 bases at V and 5 bases at J, with 6 bases in the middle. Looked up from germline, CDR1 is ENHRY and CDR2 is SYGVKD. The sequenced sample was peripheral blood. The chain is built from TRBV10-3 and TRBJ2-1, with no clear D. The receptor comes from a human donor in a cohort sampled during active COVID-19. The CDR3 coding sequence is TGTGCCATCAGTGTTAGTGACAATGAGCAGTTCTTC. Protein product: CAISVSDNEQFF.